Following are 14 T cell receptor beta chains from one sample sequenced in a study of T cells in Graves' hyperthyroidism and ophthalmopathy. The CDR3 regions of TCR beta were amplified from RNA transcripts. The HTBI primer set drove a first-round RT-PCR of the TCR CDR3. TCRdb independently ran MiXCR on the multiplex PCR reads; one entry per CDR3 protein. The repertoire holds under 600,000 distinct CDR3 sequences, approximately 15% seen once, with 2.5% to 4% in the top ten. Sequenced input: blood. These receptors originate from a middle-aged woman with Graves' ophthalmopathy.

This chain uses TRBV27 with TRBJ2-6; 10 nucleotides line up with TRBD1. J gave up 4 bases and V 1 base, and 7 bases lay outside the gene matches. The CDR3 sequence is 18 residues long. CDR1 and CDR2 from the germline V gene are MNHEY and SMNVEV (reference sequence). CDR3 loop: CASSLWGTGVLGANVLTF. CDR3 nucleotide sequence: TGTGCCAGCAGTTTATGGGGGACAGGGGTACTCGGGGCCAACGTCCTGACTTTC.

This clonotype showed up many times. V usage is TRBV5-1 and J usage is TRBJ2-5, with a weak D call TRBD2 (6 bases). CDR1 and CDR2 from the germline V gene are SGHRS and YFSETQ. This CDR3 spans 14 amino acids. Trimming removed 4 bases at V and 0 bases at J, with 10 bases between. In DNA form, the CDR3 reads TGCGCCAGCAGCGGCGGAGGGTACCAAGAGACCCAGTACTTC. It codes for CASSGGGYQETQYF.

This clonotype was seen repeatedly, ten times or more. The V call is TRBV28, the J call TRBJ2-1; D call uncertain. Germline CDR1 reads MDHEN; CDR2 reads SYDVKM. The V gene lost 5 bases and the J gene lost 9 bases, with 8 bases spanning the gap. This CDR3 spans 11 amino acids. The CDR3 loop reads CASSRFGEQFF. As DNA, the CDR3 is TGTGCCAGCAGTCGTTTCGGTGAGCAGTTCTTC.

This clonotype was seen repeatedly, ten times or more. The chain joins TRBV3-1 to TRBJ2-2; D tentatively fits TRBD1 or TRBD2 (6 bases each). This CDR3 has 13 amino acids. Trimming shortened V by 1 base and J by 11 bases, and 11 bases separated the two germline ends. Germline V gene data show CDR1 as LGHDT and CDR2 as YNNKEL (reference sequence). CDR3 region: CASSQVRGRELFF. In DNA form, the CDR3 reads TGTGCCAGCAGCCAAGTCCGGGGGCGAGAGCTGTTTTTT.

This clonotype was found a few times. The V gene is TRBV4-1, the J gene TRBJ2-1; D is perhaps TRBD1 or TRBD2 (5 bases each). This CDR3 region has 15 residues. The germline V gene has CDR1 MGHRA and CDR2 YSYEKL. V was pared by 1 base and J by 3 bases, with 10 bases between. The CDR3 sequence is CASSQGGSIYNEQFF. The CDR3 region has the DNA TGCGCCAGCAGCCAAGGGGGGTCGATCTACAATGAGCAGTTCTTC.

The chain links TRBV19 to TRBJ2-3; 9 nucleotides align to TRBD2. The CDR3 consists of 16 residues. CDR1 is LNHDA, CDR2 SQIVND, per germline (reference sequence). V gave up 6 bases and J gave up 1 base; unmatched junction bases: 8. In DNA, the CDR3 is TGTGCCAGTAGGAAAACGAAGCGGGAGGGCACAGATACGCAGTATTTT. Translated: CASRKTKREGTDTQYF.

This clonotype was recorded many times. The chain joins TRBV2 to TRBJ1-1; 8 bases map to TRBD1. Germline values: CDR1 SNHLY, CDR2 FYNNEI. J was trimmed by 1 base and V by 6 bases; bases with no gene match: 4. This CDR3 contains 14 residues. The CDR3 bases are TGTGCCAGCAGAGGGGGACAGGAGAACACTGAAGCTTTCTTT. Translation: CASRGGQENTEAFF.

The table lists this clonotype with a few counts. In DNA, the CDR3 is TGTGCCAGTAGTGCCTACGGGAGCTCCTACGAGCAGTACTTC. Translated: CASSAYGSSYEQYF. The rearrangement uses TRBV19 and TRBJ2-7, with a weak D call TRBD2 (6 bases). The CDR3 is 14 residues long. Germline V gives CDR1 LNHDA, CDR2 SQIVND (reference sequence). The V and J ends lost 5 bases and 0 bases respectively, with 11 bases between them.

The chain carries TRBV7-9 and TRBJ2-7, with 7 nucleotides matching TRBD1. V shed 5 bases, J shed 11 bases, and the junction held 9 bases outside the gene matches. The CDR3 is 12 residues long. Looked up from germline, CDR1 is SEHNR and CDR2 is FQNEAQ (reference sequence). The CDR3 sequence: CASSPVDGQEYF. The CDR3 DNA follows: TGTGCCAGCAGCCCCGTAGACGGACAGGAGTACTTC.

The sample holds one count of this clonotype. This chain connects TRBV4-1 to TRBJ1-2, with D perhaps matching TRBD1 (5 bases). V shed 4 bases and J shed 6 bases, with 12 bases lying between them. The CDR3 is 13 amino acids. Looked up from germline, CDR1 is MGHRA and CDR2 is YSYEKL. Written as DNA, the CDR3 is TGCGCCAGCAGCCCCAGGGATCTTAATGGCTACACCTTC. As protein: CASSPRDLNGYTF.

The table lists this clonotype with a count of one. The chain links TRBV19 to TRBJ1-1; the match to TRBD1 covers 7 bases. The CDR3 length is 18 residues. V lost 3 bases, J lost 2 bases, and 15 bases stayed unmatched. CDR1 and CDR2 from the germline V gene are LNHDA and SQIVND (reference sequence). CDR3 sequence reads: CASSITNRGLVRNTEAFF. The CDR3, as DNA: TGTGCCAGTAGTATTACAAATAGGGGGCTGGTGAGAAACACTGAAGCTTTCTTT. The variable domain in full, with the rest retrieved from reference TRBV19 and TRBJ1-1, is DGGITQSPKYLFRKEGQNVTLSCEQNLNHDAMYWYRQDPGQGLRLIYYSQIVNDFQKGDIAEGYSVSREKKESFPLTVTSAQKNPTAFYLCASSITNRGLVRNTEAFFGQGTRLTVV.

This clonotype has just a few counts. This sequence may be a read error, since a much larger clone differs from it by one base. The DNA for the CDR3 is TGTGCCAGCAGTGAGGACAGCTCGGAGACCCAGTACTTC. Amino acids: CASSEDSSETQYF. The rearrangement links TRBV2 to TRBJ2-5; D is possibly TRBD1 (6 bases). CDR1 SNHLY and CDR2 FYNNEI come from the germline V gene. Trimming stripped 3 bases from V and 5 bases from J, with 10 bases between. This CDR3 comprises 13 residues.

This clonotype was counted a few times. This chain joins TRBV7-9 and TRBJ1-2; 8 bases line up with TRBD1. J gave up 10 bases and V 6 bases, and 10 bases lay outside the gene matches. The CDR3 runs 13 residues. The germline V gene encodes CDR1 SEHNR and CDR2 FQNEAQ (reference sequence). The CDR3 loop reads CASSFGQGSDYTF. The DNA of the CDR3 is TGTGCCAGCAGTTTCGGACAGGGATCCGACTACACCTTC.

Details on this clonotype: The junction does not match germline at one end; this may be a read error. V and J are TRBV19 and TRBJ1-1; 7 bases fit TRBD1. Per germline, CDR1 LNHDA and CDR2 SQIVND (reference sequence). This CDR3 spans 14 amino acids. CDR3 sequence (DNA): TGTGCCAGTAAGGAACAGGGGCTGAAGACTGAAGCTTTCTTT. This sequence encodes CASKEQGLKTEAFF. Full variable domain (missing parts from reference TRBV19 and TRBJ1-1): DGGITQSPKYLFRKEGQNVTLSCEQNLNHDAMYWYRQDPGQGLRLIYYSQIVNDFQKGDIAEGYSVSREKKESFPLTVTSAQKNPTAFYLCASKEQGLKTEAFFGQGTRLTVV.